The 5 T cell receptor beta chains listed next were all sequenced from one sample in a study of blood T cell repertoires in COVID-19. Sequenced by immunoSEQ multiplex PCR; TCRdb stores in-frame clones only, minus some. The sample lists hundreds of thousands of clones; roughly 80% were seen once. Sequenced: peripheral blood. The receptors shown here come from a woman aged 40 to 55 with active or convalescent COVID-19.

In this sample, this clone turned up a few times. V and J are TRBV2 and TRBJ1-6; D is unresolved. CDR3 length: 17 residues. Germline V gene sequence: CDR1 SNHLY, CDR2 FYNNEI. V was cut by 1 base and J by 4 bases, with 14 bases left in between. Here the CDR3 DNA reads TGTGCCAGCAGTGAAGGCGTCGGGTTGGCGTATAATTCACCCCTCCACTTT. Its translation is CASSEGVGLAYNSPLHF.

On this clone: This sample includes further DNA sequences coding for the same CDR3. V usage is TRBV11-3 and J usage is TRBJ1-3, with D possibly TRBD1 on 5 matching bases. Germline V CDR1 and CDR2: SGHNT, YENEEA. The CDR3 contains 15 residues. V lost 0 bases, J lost 4 bases, and 10 bases lay in between. This chain's CDR3 is CASSLEGASGNTIYF. CDR3 DNA sequence: TGTGCCAGCAGCTTAGAAGGGGCATCCGGAAACACCATATATTTT. The full variable domain, with the rest looked up from reference TRBV11-3 and TRBJ1-3, is EAGVVQSPRYKIIEKKQPVAFWCNPISGHNTLYWYLQNLGQGPELLIRYENEEAVDDSQLPKDRFSAERLKGVDSTLKIQPAELGDSAVYLCASSLEGASGNTIYFGEGSWLTVV.

CDR3 in DNA: TGTGCCTGGAAGGACCGGGACAGGGGCGGCTACACCTTC. This sequence encodes CAWKDRDRGGYTF. The chain employs TRBV30 and TRBJ1-2, with 10 bases aligning to TRBD1. The junction had 7 bases not matched to a gene; V was cut back by 4 bases and J by 8 bases. This CDR3 is built from 13 residues. Germline V gene sequence: CDR1 GTSNPN, CDR2 SVGIG (reference sequence). Combining the CDR3 with reference TRBV30 and TRBJ1-2 gives the whole variable domain SQTIHQWPATLVQPVGSPLSLECTVEGTSNPNLYWYRQAAGRGLQLLFYSVGIGQISSEVPQNLSASRPQDRQFILSSKKLLLSDSGFYLCAWKDRDRGGYTFGSGTRLTVV.

This chain joins TRBV30 and TRBJ2-7; tentatively, D is TRBD1 (6 bases). With 3 bases removed from V and 5 bases from J, the gap between germline ends came to 20 bases. The V gene's germline CDR1 is GTSNPN and CDR2 SVGIG (reference sequence). CDR3 length equals 15 residues. In nucleotides, the CDR3 is TGTGCCTGGAGCCTCCAGATCACAGGGTACCACGAGCAGTACTTC. Translated, it gives CAWSLQITGYHEQYF. Complete variable domain (other parts from reference TRBV30 and TRBJ2-7): SQTIHQWPATLVQPVGSPLSLECTVEGTSNPNLYWYRQAAGRGLQLLFYSVGIGQISSEVPQNLSASRPQDRQFILSSKKLLLSDSGFYLCAWSLQITGYHEQYFGPGTRLTVT.

The chain couples TRBV18 to TRBJ2-2; 7 nucleotides align to TRBD1. The length of the CDR3 is 16 residues. Germline loops: CDR1 KGHSH, CDR2 LQKENI. The junction had 6 bases not matched to a gene; V was cut back by 1 base and J by 4 bases. The CDR3: CASSPQGQLGTGELFF. For the CDR3, the DNA is TGTGCCAGCTCACCACAGGGACAGCTAGGCACCGGGGAGCTGTTTTTT.